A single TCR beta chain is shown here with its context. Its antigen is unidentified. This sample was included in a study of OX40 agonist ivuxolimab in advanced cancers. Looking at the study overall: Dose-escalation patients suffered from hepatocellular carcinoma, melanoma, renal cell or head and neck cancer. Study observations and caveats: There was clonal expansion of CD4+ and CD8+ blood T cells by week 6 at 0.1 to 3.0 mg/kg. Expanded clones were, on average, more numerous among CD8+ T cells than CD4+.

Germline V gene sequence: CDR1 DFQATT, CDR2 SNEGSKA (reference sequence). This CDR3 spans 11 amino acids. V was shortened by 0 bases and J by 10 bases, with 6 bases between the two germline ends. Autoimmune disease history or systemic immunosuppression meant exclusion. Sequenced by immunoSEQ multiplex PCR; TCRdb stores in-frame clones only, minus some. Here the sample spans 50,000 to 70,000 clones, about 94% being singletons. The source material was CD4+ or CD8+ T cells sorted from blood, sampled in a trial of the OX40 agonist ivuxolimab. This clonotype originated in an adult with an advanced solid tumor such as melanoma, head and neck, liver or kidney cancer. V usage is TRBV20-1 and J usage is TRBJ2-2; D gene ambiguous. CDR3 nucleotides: TGCAGTGCTAGAGATCAGGCGGAGCTGTTTTTT. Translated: CSARDQAELFF.